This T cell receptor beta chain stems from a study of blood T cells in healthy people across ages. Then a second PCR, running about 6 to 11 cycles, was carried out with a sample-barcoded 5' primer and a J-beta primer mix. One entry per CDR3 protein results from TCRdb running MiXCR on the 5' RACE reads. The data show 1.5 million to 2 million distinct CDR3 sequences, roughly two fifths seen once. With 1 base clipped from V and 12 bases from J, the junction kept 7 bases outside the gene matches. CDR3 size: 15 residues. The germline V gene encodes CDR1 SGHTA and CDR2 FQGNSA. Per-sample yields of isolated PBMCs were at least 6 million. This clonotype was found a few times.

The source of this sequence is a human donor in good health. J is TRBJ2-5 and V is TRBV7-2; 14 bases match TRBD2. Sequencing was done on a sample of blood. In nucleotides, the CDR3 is TGTGCCAGCAGCTTAGGGACTAGCGGGGGGCCGCTAGAGTACTTC. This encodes CASSLGTSGGPLEYF. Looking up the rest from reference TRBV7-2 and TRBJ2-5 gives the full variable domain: GAGVSQSPSNKVTEKGKDVELRCDPISGHTALYWYRQSLGQGLEFLIYFQGNSAPDKSGLPSDRFSAERTGGSVSTLTIQRTQQEDSAVYLCASSLGTSGGPLEYFGPGTRLLVL.